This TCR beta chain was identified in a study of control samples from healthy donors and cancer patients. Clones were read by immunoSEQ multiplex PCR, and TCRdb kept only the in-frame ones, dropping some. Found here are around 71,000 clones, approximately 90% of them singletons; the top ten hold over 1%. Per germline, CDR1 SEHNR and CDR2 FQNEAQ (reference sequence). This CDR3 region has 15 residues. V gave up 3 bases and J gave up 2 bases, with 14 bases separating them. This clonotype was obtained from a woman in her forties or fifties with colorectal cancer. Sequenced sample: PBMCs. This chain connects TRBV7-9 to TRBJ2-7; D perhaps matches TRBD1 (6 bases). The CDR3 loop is CASSFAGTPTYEQYF. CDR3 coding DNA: TGTGCCAGCAGCTTCGCCGGGACACCAACCTACGAGCAGTACTTC. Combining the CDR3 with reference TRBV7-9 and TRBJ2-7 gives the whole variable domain DTGVSQNPRHKITKRGQNVTFRCDPISEHNRLYWYRQTLGQGPEFLTYFQNEAQLEKSRLLSDRFSAERPKGSFSTLEIQRTEQGDSAMYLCASSFAGTPTYEQYFGPGTRLTVT.